This is a list of T cell receptor beta chains from one sample in a study of cytomegalovirus exposure and HLA in healthy donors. TCRdb's copy holds only in-frame clones and misses some; the assay was immunoSEQ multiplex PCR. The sample holds about 95,000 clones, less than 80% seen once. The sample was PBMCs. These receptors all come from a woman between 40 and 50 years old in good health and CMV-seropositive. CDR3s include the opening cysteine and the closing phenylalanine or tryptophan. D genes are given only for firm matches. Expanded clones are given a class, and other clones once, few, many or no size at all.

v_gene,abundance,j_gene,d_gene,CDR3nt,CDR3aa
TRBV5-4,-,TRBJ2-2,-,TGTGCCAGCAGCTTGGGGCTTCTGAACACCGGGGAGCTGTTTTTT,CASSLGLLNTGELFF
TRBV27,-,TRBJ2-2,-,TGTGCCAGCAGTTATCAGGGAGGCACCGGGGAGCTGTTTTTT,CASSYQGGTGELFF
TRBV28,-,TRBJ1-4,-,TGTGCCAGCAGCCTAACGCAGGGGTCAGGGCTGGGAAAACTGTTTTTT,CASSLTQGSGLGKLFF
TRBV5-4,-,TRBJ2-7,TRBD2,TGTGCCAGCAGCTTGGTAGGGACTAGCGGGAGTCCATACGAGCAGTACTTC,CASSLVGTSGSPYEQYF
TRBV5-8,-,TRBJ2-7,TRBD2,TGTGCCAGCAGATGGACTAGCAGCATCTACGAGCAGTACTTC,CASRWTSSIYEQYF
TRBV7-3,-,TRBJ1-4,-,TGTGCCAGCAGCTTAGGGGGGAGTAGCCCGAATAATGAAAAACTGTTTTTT,CASSLGGSSPNNEKLFF
TRBV19,-,TRBJ2-7,-,TGTGCCAGTAGTATAGGGGGCGTGAACGAGCAGTACTTC,CASSIGGVNEQYF
TRBV2,-,TRBJ1-6,-,TGTGCCAGCAGTGAAAGCGGGATACCTAATAATTCACCCCTCCACTTT,CASSESGIPNNSPLHF
TRBV10-3,few,TRBJ2-6,TRBD1,TGTGCCATCAGGGGAGACAGGGTGTCTGGGGCCAACGTCCTGACTTTC,CAIRGDRVSGANVLTF
TRBV10-3,-,TRBJ2-7,-,TGTGCCATCAAAGGAGGGGGCCCCTCCTACGAGCAGTACTTC,CAIKGGGPSYEQYF
TRBV7-9,-,TRBJ1-4,TRBD1,TGTGCCAGCAGCCCCGGACAGGGCAATGAAAAACTGTTTTTT,CASSPGQGNEKLFF
TRBV19,few,TRBJ2-5,TRBD1,TGTGCCAGTAGTTTTGGACAGGGTTATTCCAAAGAGACCCAGTACTTC,CASSFGQGYSKETQYF
TRBV6-4,-,TRBJ2-7,TRBD1,TGTGCCAGCAGTGACTCTTTAACAGGGGATTATAACGAGCAGTACTTC,CASSDSLTGDYNEQYF
TRBV6-5,-,TRBJ1-1,-,TGTGCCAGCAGTTACTCGTTCGTGAACACTGAAGCTTTCTTT,CASSYSFVNTEAFF
TRBV4-1,few,TRBJ1-5,-,TGCGCCAGCAGCCAAGGCACAGGGTCGGATCAGCCCCAGCATTTT,CASSQGTGSDQPQHF
TRBV5-6,-,TRBJ2-1,-,TGTGCCAGCAGCTTGGTTGCCCGTCCCGCGAGTGGGCGTCAGTTCTTC,CASSLVARPASGRQFF
TRBV4-1,-,TRBJ2-7,TRBD1,TGCGCCAGCAGCCAAGATGAGTTGTCCGGGACAGGGGGCTTGTACGAGCAGTACTTC,CASSQDELSGTGGLYEQYF
TRBV27,-,TRBJ2-6,TRBD1,TGTGCCAGCACCAAGACAGGGTACGGGGCCAACGTCCTGACTTTC,CASTKTGYGANVLTF
TRBV6-5,-,TRBJ1-1,-,TGTGCCAGCAGTTACGAGGTCAGCATGAACACTGAAGCTTTCTTT,CASSYEVSMNTEAFF
TRBV18,-,TRBJ2-2,-,TGTGCCAGCTCACCAACAGTCGGAAAAAACACCGGGGAGCTGTTTTTT,CASSPTVGKNTGELFF
TRBV5-4,-,TRBJ1-2,-,TGTGCCAGCAGCCCCTCCCTAGGGGGCTATGGCTACACCTTC,CASSPSLGGYGYTF
TRBV9,-,TRBJ2-3,-,TGTGCCAGCAGCGTAGCCCCGCTAGCGTCAGGGCCTAGCACAGATACGCAGTATTTT,CASSVAPLASGPSTDTQYF
TRBV6-1,-,TRBJ1-4,-,TGTGCCAGCAGTCCTGAGGGGGGGCGAAATGAAAAACTGTTTTTT,CASSPEGGRNEKLFF
TRBV6-1,-,TRBJ1-2,TRBD1,TGTGCCAGCAGTGAATGGGACAGGGGGTGGGATGGCTACACCTTC,CASSEWDRGWDGYTF
TRBV7-8,once,TRBJ1-1,-,TGTGCCAGCAGTTTGGGGGCCGGTACTGAAGCTTTCTTT,CASSLGAGTEAFF
TRBV5-1,once,TRBJ2-1,TRBD2,TGCGCCAGCAGCTTACGCGTTAGCGGGAATTCCTACAATGAGCAGTTCTTC,CASSLRVSGNSYNEQFF
TRBV18,-,TRBJ2-7,-,TGTGCCAGCTCACCAGACCCAGGGGGGCTTGGTGAGCAGTACTTC,CASSPDPGGLGEQYF
TRBV6-5,-,TRBJ2-5,-,TGTGCCAGCAGCCCCGGGACTGTCCAAGAGACCCAGTACTTC,CASSPGTVQETQYF
TRBV19,-,TRBJ2-7,TRBD1,TGTGCCAGTACCCCTACTTTCGACAGGGGTGCCTACGAGCAGTACTTC,CASTPTFDRGAYEQYF
TRBV9,-,TRBJ2-7,-,TGTGCCAGCAGCCCCCGACTGATTTCCTACGAGCAGTACTTC,CASSPRLISYEQYF
TRBV30,-,TRBJ2-7,-,TGTGCCTGGAAGCGCAAAGGTCCGGACGAGCAGTACTTC,CAWKRKGPDEQYF
TRBV2,-,TRBJ2-2,-,TGTGCCAGCATGAGGGACTTGGGCGGGACCGGGGAGCTGTTTTTT,CASMRDLGGTGELFF
TRBV5-1,-,TRBJ2-1,TRBD2,TGCGCCAGCACCCCCGGGACTAGCGGGAGTAATGAGCAGTTCTTC,CASTPGTSGSNEQFF
TRBV11-2,-,TRBJ2-6,-,TGTGCCAGCAGCTTAGATGCCTCAGGGGCTGGGGCCAACGTCCTGACTTTC,CASSLDASGAGANVLTF
TRBV6-5,-,TRBJ2-7,-,TGTGCCAGCAGTTACAACCTCCTCTTGAGGGAGCAGTACTTC,CASSYNLLLREQYF
TRBV7-9,-,TRBJ2-5,TRBD1,TGTGCCAGCAGTCCGACCGGGACAGGGGGCGAGACCCAGTACTTC,CASSPTGTGGETQYF
TRBV7-9,-,TRBJ1-1,-,TGTGCCAGCAGCTTATACTCAGAAGCTTTCTTT,CASSLYSEAFF
TRBV6-5,-,TRBJ1-2,TRBD1,TGTGCCAGCAGTTGGGGACAGGGAGGGGGCTATGGCTACACCTTC,CASSWGQGGGYGYTF
TRBV2,-,TRBJ1-3,-,TGTGCCAGCAGTTTTCGGGGCTCTGGAAACACCATATATTTT,CASSFRGSGNTIYF
TRBV6-5,-,TRBJ2-1,-,TGTGCCAGCAGTGAAACGCTAGGTGACAATGAGCAGTTCTTC,CASSETLGDNEQFF
TRBV5-1,-,TRBJ2-2,TRBD2,TGCGCCAGCAGCGTCGGGACTAGCGGGAGGACCGGGGAGCTGTTTTTT,CASSVGTSGRTGELFF
TRBV19,-,TRBJ2-5,-,TGTGCCAGTAGTCCCACCCGTACGGGGAGGAGGGAGACCCAGTACTTC,CASSPTRTGRRETQYF
TRBV6-1,-,TRBJ2-6,-,TGTGCCAGCAGTGAACAGGGAACCGGGGCCAACGTCCTGACTTTC,CASSEQGTGANVLTF
TRBV10-3,-,TRBJ2-3,-,TGTGCCATCAGTGAGTCACGGGTGGGCACAGATACGCAGTATTTT,CAISESRVGTDTQYF
TRBV5-1,-,TRBJ2-1,-,TGCGCCAGCAGCTTGGGGGGAGAGTACAATGAGCAGTTCTTC,CASSLGGEYNEQFF
TRBV6-1,-,TRBJ1-3,-,TGTGCCAGCAGTGATAAATGGGCAGGGTTCGGAAACACCATATATTTT,CASSDKWAGFGNTIYF
TRBV4-2,-,TRBJ2-1,TRBD2,TGTGCCAGCAGTAGGGGAGGAGCGGGAGGGTCGACCTACAATGAGCAGTTCTTC,CASSRGGAGGSTYNEQFF
TRBV7-8,once,TRBJ1-2,TRBD1,TGTGCCAGCCAGCCCCGGGACAGAGGCTATGGCTACACCTTC,CASQPRDRGYGYTF